Listed below are T cell receptor beta chains from one sample, sequenced in a study of T cell repertoires in cytomegalovirus infection. Via MiXCR, TCRdb re-called the reads, giving one row per CDR3 protein. The repertoire holds approximately 320,000 distinct CDR3 sequences, with 8% to 9.5% as singletons. The material sequenced was PBMCs. Every receptor here comes from a human donor in good health (CMV status not recorded). Some clones in this sample may be carry-over from other donors' samples. The CDR3 runs from the conserved cysteine through the conserved F or W. Part of the rows lack a size; the others show once, few, many or a class for expanded clones.

v_call	j_call	clone_size	cdr3_aa
TRBV24-1	TRBJ2-3	many	CATSDLTAATNTDTQYF
TRBV19	TRBJ2-7	few	CASSISGAAEQYF
TRBV12-3/TRBV12-4	TRBJ1-6	-	CASSLGRQDSPLHF
TRBV7-2	TRBJ2-1	many	CASSLREDSSYNEQFF
TRBV20-1	TRBJ2-7	-	CSARVRTGLYEQYF
TRBV7-2	TRBJ1-1	many	CASSYQGYTEAFF
TRBV28	TRBJ2-5	few	CASSLPDRASGRWGETQYF
TRBV28	TRBJ2-7	few	CASSLYSREQYF
TRBV7-6	TRBJ2-7	-	CASSFVGSYEQYF
TRBV7-8	TRBJ2-3	many	CASSLRPVGTDTQYF
TRBV6-5	TRBJ2-1	few	CASSENSAREQFF